The present T cell receptor beta chain was sequenced within a study of blood T cell repertoires in COVID-19. As for the study in general: COVID-19 samples collected from the United States, Italy and Spain covered acute and convalescent phases. PBMCs, B-cell-depleted T cells, or T cells were the source of the cDNA or gDNA that made up the material.

In the study's own analysis: Estimated nucleated cell counts came from reference gene primer amplification. Produced via immunoSEQ multiplex PCR; TCRdb's table is partial and in-frame only. Clonal size and the V and J genes are those of that table, whereas D and trimming came from the DNA. The table shows roughly 120,000 clones, with about nine tenths occurring only once. The CDR3 has 12 residues. The trim removed 6 bases at V and 7 bases at J, leaving 2 bases unmatched. The chain uses TRBV12-3 or TRBV12-4 and TRBJ2-2; 7 nucleotides match TRBD1. The sequence was obtained from a human donor with active COVID-19. The donor label of this sample is uncertain. Input material: peripheral blood. CDR3: CASRRQGGELFF. For the CDR3, the DNA is TGTGCCAGCAGACGACAGGGCGGGGAGCTGTTTTTT.